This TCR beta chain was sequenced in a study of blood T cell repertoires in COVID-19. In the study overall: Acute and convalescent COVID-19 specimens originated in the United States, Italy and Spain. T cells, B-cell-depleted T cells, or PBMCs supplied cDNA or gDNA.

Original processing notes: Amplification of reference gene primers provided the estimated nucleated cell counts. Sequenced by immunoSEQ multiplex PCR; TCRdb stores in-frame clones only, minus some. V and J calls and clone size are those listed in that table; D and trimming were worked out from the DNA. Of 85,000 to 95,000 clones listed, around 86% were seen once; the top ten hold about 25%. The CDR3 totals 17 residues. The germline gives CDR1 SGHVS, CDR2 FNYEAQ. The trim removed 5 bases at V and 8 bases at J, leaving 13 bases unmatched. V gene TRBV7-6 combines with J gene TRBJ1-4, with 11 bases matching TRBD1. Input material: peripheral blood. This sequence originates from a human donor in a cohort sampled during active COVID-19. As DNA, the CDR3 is TGTGCCAGCAGCCCTTTCACCCCGGGACAGGGGGAAGAAAAACTGTTTTTT. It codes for CASSPFTPGQGEEKLFF.